This T cell receptor (beta chain) is from a study of siplizumab effects on memory and regulatory T cells. CDR3 length equals 16 residues. The V gene end was trimmed by 1 base and the J gene end by 4 bases; junction bases not matched to a gene: 3. Per germline, CDR1 SGHRS and CDR2 YFSETQ. As to this clone: No antigen is known for it.

Repertoires were generated with immunoSEQ multiplex PCR, while TCRdb's copy carries only in-frame clones and drops some. The sample shows some 100,000 clones, over 85% of them seen only once. Broader study findings: Siplizumab significantly decreased alloreactive sequences from unstimulated CD4+ memory cells. It was not possible to assign a naive or memory phenotype to roughly 80-96% of proliferating CD4+ or CD8+ clones. Suppression by proliferating Tregs derived from siplizumab cultures was not verified. It seemed that naive T cells were more diverse than memory cells and were major contributors to the alloresponse.

This receptor was obtained from a human donor in good health. The material sequenced was non-Treg CD4+ T cells sorted from blood. The chain is built from TRBV5-1 and TRBJ2-1; TRBD2 matches at 12 bases. The CDR3 DNA follows: TGCGCCAGCAGCTTGACTAGCGGGGGGCCGTACAATGAGCAGTTCTTC. Translation gives CASSLTSGGPYNEQFF.